This T cell receptor (beta chain) originates from a study of cytomegalovirus exposure and HLA in healthy donors. Study findings and constraints: Earlier analysis looked at TCR beta V segments, and most were productive about 90% or about 30% of the time. Later genetic work tied a missense DCLRE1C variant to beta-chain V and J trimming.

Deletions cut 1 base from V and 6 bases from J, with 13 bases between. The V gene's germline CDR1 is MDHEN and CDR2 SYDVKM. This CDR3 has 15 residues. 60 Vbeta and 13 Jbeta primers were used in PCR. Profiling relied on immunoSEQ multiplex PCR, and the TCRdb table lists in-frame clones only, not all of them. The table has some 150,000 clones, about three quarters seen once. As to this clone: As yet, its antigen is unknown.

This chain connects TRBV28 to TRBJ2-1; D is uncertain. The sequenced sample consisted of PBMCs. The clonotype comes from a female donor in good health and CMV-seropositive. DNA of the CDR3: TGTGCCAGCAGTTTATTCTCAGGTAAAGGCAATGAGCAGTTCTTC. Translation: CASSLFSGKGNEQFF.